This entry describes one TCR beta chain. The antigen remains unidentified. The CDR3 sequence is 15 residues long. CDR1 and CDR2 from the germline V gene are MDHEN and SYDVKM. Trimming removed 3 bases at V and 3 bases at J, with 14 bases between. The data were taken from a study of cytomegalovirus exposure and HLA in healthy donors. Points from the study as a whole: It has been reported that TCR beta sequences accurately predicted the HLA-A and HLA-B alleles of most subjects. Available immune exposure information was restricted to CMV serostatus only. A later analysis appeared to link common viral pathogens to several of the most significant clusters.

PCR primers comprised 60 Vbeta and 13 Jbeta primers. The assay was immunoSEQ multiplex PCR, and TCRdb's table has in-frame clones only and misses some. The sample records about 130,000 clones, under 85% being singletons. The sequenced sample consisted of PBMCs. This TCR was sampled from a woman in her 40s in good health and CMV-seropositive. J is TRBJ2-5 and V is TRBV28; TRBD2 is a possible D gene (6 bases). The CDR3 spells CASSFYLGEEETQYF. The CDR3 nucleotides are TGTGCCAGCAGTTTTTATCTGGGGGAGGAAGAGACCCAGTACTTC. Filled out from reference TRBV28 and TRBJ2-5, the complete variable domain reads DVKVTQSSRYLVKRTGEKVFLECVQDMDHENMFWYRQDPGLGLRLIYFSYDVKMKEKGDIPEGYSVSREKKERFSLILESASTNQTSMYLCASSFYLGEEETQYFGPGTRLLVL.